A single sample gave rise to the 27 T cell receptor beta chains below, sequenced in a study of blood T cell repertoires in COVID-19. Sequencing was performed with immunoSEQ multiplex PCR; in TCRdb, only in-frame clones are kept and a portion is missing. The table includes approximately 160,000 clones, about 86% detected once. Sequenced sample: peripheral blood. These receptor sequences come from a man aged 45-65 years with active or convalescent COVID-19.

The chain uses TRBV7-2 and TRBJ1-3; D gene ambiguous. CDR1 is SGHTA and CDR2 is FQGNSA in the germline V gene. Trimming took 6 bases from V and 0 from J, leaving 6 bases between them. The CDR3 runs 13 residues. The CDR3, as DNA: TGTGCCAGCAGTTCTCCCTCTGGAAACACCATATATTTT. Encoded protein: CASSSPSGNTIYF.

The rearrangement joins TRBV9 to TRBJ1-3; no firm D call. Deletions cut 3 bases from V and 0 bases from J, with 10 bases between. The CDR3 length is 15 residues. Germline lookup yields CDR1 SGDLS and CDR2 YYNGEE. The CDR3 loop reads CASSAGLVSGNTIYF. CDR3 nucleotide sequence: TGTGCCAGCAGCGCGGGTTTGGTCTCTGGAAACACCATATATTTT.

Only one count was recorded for this clone. The chain carries TRBV2 and TRBJ2-1, with 13 bases matching TRBD2. The V gene end was trimmed by 6 bases and the J gene end by 8 bases; junction bases not matched to a gene: 7. The germline V gene has CDR1 SNHLY and CDR2 FYNNEI. The length of the CDR3 is 15 residues. CDR3 bases: TGTGCCAGCAGCATGGGACTAGCGGGATATGATGAGCAGTTCTTC. It codes for CASSMGLAGYDEQFF.

The chain carries TRBV7-2 and TRBJ2-1; 10 positions agree with TRBD2. Germline assignment: CDR1 SGHTA and CDR2 FQGNSA. V was clipped by 5 bases and J by 3 bases; unmatched bases: 4. The CDR3 has 15 residues. For the CDR3, the DNA is TGTGCCAGCAGCAAAACTAGCGGGAACTACAATGAGCAGTTCTTC. Translation: CASSKTSGNYNEQFF. The full variable domain, in which reference TRBV7-2 and TRBJ2-1 provide the parts outside the CDR3, is GAGVSQSPSNKVTEKGKDVELRCDPISGHTALYWYRQSLGQGLEFLIYFQGNSAPDKSGLPSDRFSAERTGGSVSTLTIQRTQQEDSAVYLCASSKTSGNYNEQFFGPGTRLTVL.

This clone has just a few counts. The rearrangement joins TRBV2 to TRBJ2-7; TRBD2 might be the D (8 bases). Deletions cut 10 bases from V and 3 bases from J, with 19 bases between. The CDR3 is made up of 14 amino acids. Looked up from germline, CDR1 is SNHLY and CDR2 is FYNNEI. The DNA for the CDR3 is TGTGCCACCAAACGGGAGGGGGCTAGCTACGAGCAGTACTTC. Amino acid sequence: CATKREGASYEQYF.

V and J are TRBV7-6 and TRBJ1-4; the D gene is possibly TRBD1 (6 bases). Per the germline V gene, CDR1 is SGHVS and CDR2 is FNYEAQ. CDR3 length equals 17 residues. V dropped 5 bases and J dropped 0 bases, with 16 bases sitting between them. The CDR3 is CASSQRGGFATNEKLFF. CDR3 DNA sequence: TGTGCCAGCAGCCAAAGGGGGGGTTTTGCAACTAATGAAAAACTGTTTTTT. The variable domain in full, with the rest retrieved from reference TRBV7-6 and TRBJ1-4, is GAGVSQSPRYKVTKRGQDVALRCDPISGHVSLYWYRQALGQGPEFLTYFNYEAQQDKSGLPNDRFSAERPEGSISTLTIQRTEQRDSAMYRCASSQRGGFATNEKLFFGSGTQLSVL.

The chain uses TRBV29-1 and TRBJ1-2; 9 bases match TRBD1. The CDR3 runs 14 residues. V lost 6 bases, J lost 4 bases, and 9 bases stayed unmatched. Germline-derived CDR1 and CDR2 are SQVTM and ANQGSEA. The CDR3 region is CSVDTGGAGYGYTF. The CDR3 DNA sequence: TGCAGCGTGGATACAGGGGGCGCTGGCTATGGCTACACCTTC.

The CDR3 sequence is CASSVDVAGEGEQYF. The CDR3, as DNA: TGTGCCAGCAGCGTAGATGTAGCGGGAGAGGGAGAGCAGTACTTC. The chain couples TRBV9 to TRBJ2-7; TRBD2 matches 9 bases. CDR1 and CDR2 (germline): SGDLS, YYNGEE. The CDR3 sequence is 15 residues long. The ends lost 0 bases at V and 7 bases at J; junction bases unmatched: 8.

This clone was picked up a small number of times. The CDR3 spells CASSLYPSGSVEQYF. The CDR3 DNA reads TGTGCCAGCAGCTTATATCCTAGCGGGAGCGTCGAGCAGTACTTC. This chain connects TRBV11-3 to TRBJ2-7, with 10 bases matching TRBD2. The CDR3 spans 15 residues. The V segment lost 2 bases and the J segment 6 bases; nucleotides outside the gene matches: 7. Looked up from germline, CDR1 is SGHNT and CDR2 is YENEEA.

The genes are TRBV20-1 and TRBJ2-7, with 11 bases fitting TRBD2. V lost 3 bases to trimming and J lost 4 bases; unmatched junction nucleotides: 5. Germline CDR1 is DFQATT and CDR2 is SNEGSKA (reference sequence). CDR3 length: 14 amino acids. CDR3 amino acids: CSASSSGRVYEQYF. The CDR3, as DNA: TGCAGTGCTAGTAGTAGCGGGAGGGTTTACGAGCAGTACTTC.

The chain couples TRBV3-1 (or the pseudogene TRBV3-2) to TRBJ2-5; 15 bases fit TRBD2. Trimming took 8 bases from V and 3 from J; bases not matched to a gene: 7. CDR3 length equals 16 residues. Germline CDR1 LGHDT, CDR2 YNNKEL (reference sequence). The CDR3 DNA reads as TGTGCCAGCTGCCCTAGGACTAGCGGGGGGGAAGAGACCCAGTACTTC. This translates into CASCPRTSGGEETQYF.

CDR3 in DNA: TGTGCCAGCAGCGTACAGGCTAGCGGGGGGTCTTACAATGAGCAGTTCTTC. Its translation: CASSVQASGGSYNEQFF. The V and J genes are TRBV9 and TRBJ2-1; 11 bases match TRBD2. The CDR3 contains 17 residues. Trimming removed 1 base from V and 4 bases from J; junction bases left unmatched: 7. Germline CDR1 SGDLS, CDR2 YYNGEE. The variable domain in full, with the rest retrieved from reference TRBV9 and TRBJ2-1, is DSGVTQTPKHLITATGQRVTLRCSPRSGDLSVYWYQQSLDQGLQFLIQYYNGEERAKGNILERFSAQQFPDLHSELNLSSLELGDSALYFCASSVQASGGSYNEQFFGPGTRLTVL.

V gene TRBV5-4 combines with J gene TRBJ2-5; TRBD2 aligns across 7 bases. The CDR3 has 15 amino acids. V lost 4 bases to trimming and J lost 1 base; unmatched junction nucleotides: 7. The germline V gene encodes CDR1 SGHNT and CDR2 YYREEE (reference sequence). The CDR3 reads CASSLRAGSQETQYF. DNA of the CDR3: TGTGCCAGCAGCCTCCGAGCGGGATCCCAAGAGACCCAGTACTTC.

CDR3 sequence: CAIPQGGPMNTEAFF. The CDR3, as DNA: TGTGCCATCCCACAGGGGGGTCCCATGAACACTGAAGCTTTCTTT. The chain carries TRBV10-3 and TRBJ1-1; the match to TRBD1 covers 8 bases. The V gene's germline CDR1 is ENHRY and CDR2 SYGVKD. The CDR3 is 15 residues long. After removal of 8 bases from V and 0 bases from J, the junction contained 8 bases not matched to a gene.

The chain recombines TRBV19 with TRBJ2-3, with 7 bases aligning to TRBD2. This CDR3 is built from 14 residues. Germline V gene lookup returns CDR1 LNHDA and CDR2 SQIVND (reference sequence). V trimming: 5 bases; J trimming: 3 bases; junction bases outside the gene matches: 5. CDR3 coding DNA: TGTGCCAGTAGTCCACTACTAGCGACAGATACGCAGTATTTT. Residues: CASSPLLATDTQYF.

This clone was seen a few times. This chain links TRBV19 with TRBJ1-5; the match to TRBD1 covers 9 bases. V lost 3 bases, J lost 8 bases, and 8 bases stayed unmatched. Germline V gene lookup returns CDR1 LNHDA and CDR2 SQIVND (reference sequence). The length of the CDR3 is 15 residues. As DNA, the CDR3 is TGTGCCAGTAGTATTCCCGGACAGGGGATGAAGCCCCAGCATTTT. Residues: CASSIPGQGMKPQHF.

This chain joins TRBV19 and TRBJ2-2; 7 nucleotides align to TRBD2. The length of the CDR3 is 18 residues. V lost 5 bases and J lost 0; bases outside the gene matches: 12. Looked up from germline, CDR1 is LNHDA and CDR2 is SQIVND (reference sequence). CDR3 sequence: CASSVVIGGFANTGELFF. In DNA form, the CDR3 reads TGTGCCAGTAGTGTTGTCATCGGGGGGTTCGCGAACACCGGGGAGCTGTTTTTT.

The rearrangement links TRBV6-5 to TRBJ2-1; D is possibly TRBD2 (5 bases). The germline V gene has CDR1 MNHEY and CDR2 SVGAGI. Deletions cut 6 bases from V and 3 bases from J, with 9 bases between. This CDR3 comprises 13 residues. The CDR3 DNA reads TGTGCCAGCAGGGGGAGTCTCTACAATGAGCAGTTCTTC. It specifies CASRGSLYNEQFF.

J is TRBJ1-5 and V is TRBV11-2; D is ambiguous. Germline CDR1 SGHAT, CDR2 FQNNGV. The CDR3 sequence is 13 residues long. V was trimmed by 6 bases and J by 5 bases, leaving 11 bases between them. The CDR3 is CASSRGPYQPQHF. The CDR3 nucleotides read TGTGCCAGCAGTAGAGGCCCTTATCAGCCCCAGCATTTT.

V is TRBV24-1 and J is TRBJ2-6; 9 bases match TRBD1. The CDR3 has 18 residues. Per the germline V gene, CDR1 is KGHDR and CDR2 is SFDVKD. V shed 2 bases and J 4 bases; nucleotides not matched to a gene: 8. The CDR3 DNA reads TGTGCCACCAGTGATTCAGTCTACAGGGGGCCGGGGGCCAACGTCCTGACTTTC. This encodes CATSDSVYRGPGANVLTF.

V gene TRBV5-1 combines with J gene TRBJ1-6; D is perhaps TRBD1 (5 bases). Germline assignment: CDR1 SGHRS and CDR2 YFSETQ. The CDR3 sequence is 15 residues long. V lost 2 bases, J lost 11 bases, and 17 bases lay in between. Written as DNA, the CDR3 is TGCGCCAGCAGCTTTACGCGGGACCCACGGCCACCCCTCCACTTT. It is translated as CASSFTRDPRPPLHF.

The V and J genes are TRBV5-1 and TRBJ2-5, with 12 bases fitting TRBD2. CDR1 is SGHRS and CDR2 is YFSETQ in the germline V gene. This CDR3 spans 14 amino acids. With V trimmed by 5 bases and J by 5 bases, 4 bases remained unmatched. The CDR3 loop reads CASRLAGGSETQYF. CDR3 DNA sequence: TGCGCCAGCAGACTAGCGGGGGGTTCGGAGACCCAGTACTTC.

The chain employs TRBV24-1 and TRBJ2-1; TRBD2 agrees at 7 bases. The CDR3 extends over 15 amino acids. V shed 2 bases, J shed 6 bases, and the junction held 6 bases outside the gene matches. From germline, CDR1 is KGHDR and CDR2 SFDVKD. The CDR3 reads CATSDYTSDINEQFF. The CDR3 DNA is TGTGCCACCAGTGATTACACTAGCGATATCAATGAGCAGTTCTTC.

This sequence joins TRBV7-2 and TRBJ2-1; TRBD2 matches 7 bases. CDR1 and CDR2 from the germline V gene are SGHTA and FQGNSA. The J segment lost 0 bases and the V segment lost 3 bases, leaving 8 bases of the junction unmatched. The CDR3 spans 17 residues. The DNA of the CDR3 is TGTGCCAGCAGCTTCGGGGCTAGCGGATACTCCTACAATGAGCAGTTCTTC. It translates to CASSFGASGYSYNEQFF.

The chain carries TRBV19 and TRBJ1-4; D is undetermined. The length of the CDR3 is 14 residues. Germline CDR1 and CDR2: LNHDA and SQIVND (reference sequence). Trimming removed 3 bases at V and 10 bases at J, with 15 bases between. This CDR3 is CASSMGGVSGKLFF. CDR3 bases: TGTGCCAGTAGTATGGGTGGCGTTTCGGGAAAACTGTTTTTT.

This chain connects TRBV7-2 to TRBJ2-5, with TRBD1 identical over 8 bases. From germline, CDR1 is SGHTA and CDR2 FQGNSA. The CDR3 totals 14 residues. The ends lost 5 bases at V and 4 bases at J; junction bases unmatched: 6. For the CDR3, the DNA is TGTGCCAGCAGCACGGACAGGGTACGAGAGACCCAGTACTTC. The encoded protein is CASSTDRVRETQYF.

The chain joins TRBV7-6 to TRBJ2-5; D is unresolved. The V gene lost 5 bases and the J gene lost 2 bases, with 6 bases spanning the gap. The CDR3 has 12 residues. The germline V gene has CDR1 SGHVS and CDR2 FNYEAQ. The CDR3 DNA reads TGTGCCAGCAGCACAGTACAAGAGACCCAGTACTTC. Amino acid sequence: CASSTVQETQYF.